This T cell receptor (beta chain) was recorded in a study of PD-1 and CTLA-4 blockade in melanoma. CDR3 size: 15 residues. Germline V lookup: CDR1 MNHNS, CDR2 SASEGT. The ends were cut back, 1 base at V and 8 bases at J, with 17 bases in the middle. This table comes from immunoSEQ multiplex PCR, and its TCRdb copy is limited to in-frame clones, with some not included. The profile covers 25,000 to 35,000 clones, with around 90% appearing a single time and over 8.5% taken by the ten largest. This material consisted of CD8+ T cells from peripheral blood, taken from a patient given anti-PD-1 treatment. This chain joins TRBV6-1 and TRBJ1-2; D remains unclear. The clonotype originates from a human donor with melanoma. CDR3 DNA sequence: TGTGCCAGCAGTGAAGGGCAGGAGCCGCTCGGGGGCTACACCTTC. It specifies CASSEGQEPLGGYTF.